These 27 T cell receptor beta chains were sequenced from one sample in a study of shared clonotypes between healthy human individuals. Profiled with immunoSEQ multiplex PCR; TCRdb holds only in-frame clones, not every one. The sample consists of about 2.3 million clones, around 92% of them appearing once. The specimen sequenced was naive CD4+ T cells from PBMCs. Subset: CD45RA+ positively selected. The receptors were sampled from a man between 18 and 29 years old in good health. Some clones in this sample may be carry-over from other donors' samples.

To note about this clone: Within the sample, other DNA sequences also encode this same CDR3. The J gene is TRBJ1-3, the V gene TRBV5-1; the D is unclear. Germline V gives CDR1 SGHRS, CDR2 YFSETQ. Trimming removed 0 bases at V and 0 bases at J, with 7 bases between. CDR3 length equals 15 residues. CDR3 in DNA: TGCGCCAGCAGCTTGGAGGGCAGCTCTGGAAACACCATATATTTT. Translating it yields CASSLEGSSGNTIYF.

The chain couples TRBV11-2 to TRBJ2-5; 11 bases line up with TRBD2. The CDR3 has 18 residues. CDR1 is SGHAT, CDR2 FQNNGV, per germline. Losses at the gene ends were 4 bases for V and 4 bases for J; bases not matched to a gene: 14. The CDR3 DNA is TGTGCCAGCAGCTCTATAGCGGGAGGGCCCTCTCTTGGAGAGACCCAGTACTTC. It encodes CASSSIAGGPSLGETQYF.

The gene calls are TRBV10-2 and TRBJ2-3, with 9 bases that match TRBD1. CDR1 is WSHSY and CDR2 is SAAADI in the germline V gene. V dropped 4 bases and J dropped 0; count of bases not matched to a gene: 11. This CDR3 has 18 amino acids. The CDR3 DNA reads as TGCGCCAGCAGTGGATGGGGACAGGGTTGGACTAGCACAGATACGCAGTATTTT. Translating gives CASSGWGQGWTSTDTQYF.

The CDR3 DNA sequence: TGTGCCTGGAGTGTAAGGACAGGGGTGGGGACAGATACGCAGTATTTT. It is translated as CAWSVRTGVGTDTQYF. V gene TRBV30 combines with J gene TRBJ2-3; 9 nucleotides align to TRBD1. V gave up 0 bases and J gave up 3 bases; unmatched junction bases: 7. The length of the CDR3 is 16 residues. Germline V gene sequence: CDR1 GTSNPN, CDR2 SVGIG (reference sequence).

The chain uses TRBV29-1 and TRBJ2-1; TRBD2 aligns across 9 bases. Germline V gene data show CDR1 as SQVTM and CDR2 as ANQGSEA. V shed 1 base and J 7 bases; nucleotides not matched to a gene: 11. This CDR3 has 16 amino acids. This CDR3 is CSVEGLVAGVRNEQFF. DNA of the CDR3: TGCAGCGTTGAAGGACTCGTAGCGGGAGTCCGGAATGAGCAGTTCTTC.

This chain connects TRBV5-1 to TRBJ1-2, with a possible D match to TRBD1 (6 bases). Trimming left V 0 bases short and J 7 bases short, with 10 bases between. The CDR3 spans 13 residues. Germline V gives CDR1 SGHRS, CDR2 YFSETQ. CDR3 in amino acids: CASSLDRASGYTF. As DNA, the CDR3 is TGCGCCAGCAGCTTGGACAGGGCGAGTGGCTACACCTTC. The full variable domain, with the rest looked up from reference TRBV5-1 and TRBJ1-2, is KAGVTQTPRYLIKTRGQQVTLSCSPISGHRSVSWYQQTPGQGLQFLFEYFSETQRNKGNFPGRFSGRQFSNSRSEMNVSTLELGDSALYLCASSLDRASGYTFGSGTRLTVV.

The gene calls are TRBV6-6 and TRBJ2-2; D is undetermined. From germline, CDR1 is MNHNY and CDR2 SVGAGI (reference sequence). The V and J ends lost 5 bases and 0 bases respectively, with 10 bases between them. This CDR3 is 15 amino acids long. The CDR3 DNA follows: TGTGCCAGCAGTGCCTATCAGGCGAACACCGGGGAGCTGTTTTTT. This sequence encodes CASSAYQANTGELFF.

V usage is TRBV5-1 and J usage is TRBJ1-2; D remains ambiguous. The germline V gene has CDR1 SGHRS and CDR2 YFSETQ. The CDR3 runs to 15 residues. V was trimmed by 0 bases and J by 0 bases, leaving 9 bases between them. The CDR3 spells CASSLVASSNYGYTF. The CDR3 DNA sequence: TGCGCCAGCAGCTTGGTGGCCAGCTCTAACTATGGCTACACCTTC.

The CDR3 loop is CATKIQVQETQYF. The CDR3 DNA follows: TGTGCCACCAAAATACAGGTCCAAGAGACCCAGTACTTC. The J gene is TRBJ2-5, the V gene TRBV5-4; possibly TRBD1 for D (5 bases). V was clipped by 9 bases and J by 1 base, with 13 bases between them. CDR3 length: 13 residues. Germline CDR1 reads SGHNT; CDR2 reads YYREEE (reference sequence).

The chain uses TRBV6-1 and TRBJ1-5, with a possible D match to TRBD1 (6 bases). The V and J ends lost 2 bases and 9 bases respectively, with 14 bases between them. CDR3 size: 14 residues. Germline V CDR1 and CDR2: MNHNS, SASEGT. CDR3 DNA: TGTGCCAGCAGTGAATCACCGGGGGCAAGGCCCCAGCATTTT. It codes for CASSESPGARPQHF.

CDR3 residues: CASSSERLLFGGELFF. The CDR3, as DNA: TGTGCCAGCAGCTCAGAGAGACTGCTTTTTGGGGGGGAGCTGTTTTTT. The chain recombines TRBV7-2 with TRBJ2-2; D not certain. CDR1 is SGHTA, CDR2 FQGNSA, per germline. Trimming removed 4 bases from V and 8 bases from J, with 20 bases in between. The CDR3 consists of 16 residues.

In DNA, the CDR3 is TGTGCCAGTAGTATTAGTCTTGGGCGTACGGTTCCACGTAGCAATCAGCCCCAGCATTTT. Its translation is CASSISLGRTVPRSNQPQHF. This chain uses TRBV19 with TRBJ1-5; no reliable D call. V was trimmed by 3 bases and J by 0 bases, leaving 24 bases between them. This CDR3 has 20 residues. CDR1 LNHDA and CDR2 SQIVND come from the germline V gene (reference sequence).

On this clone itself: Other DNA variants within this sample encode the same CDR3. The chain has TRBV9 and TRBJ2-7; the D gene is possibly TRBD1 (6 bases). In germline, CDR1 is SGDLS, CDR2 YYNGEE. V was shortened by 0 bases and J by 0 bases, with 10 bases between the two germline ends. CDR3 size: 15 residues. Here the CDR3 DNA reads TGTGCCAGCAGCGTAGGTAGAGGGGGCTCCTACGAGCAGTACTTC. This gives the protein CASSVGRGGSYEQYF.

The rearrangement joins TRBV6-5 to TRBJ2-2; no definite D call. The ends were cut back, 2 bases at V and 4 bases at J, with 11 bases in the middle. The CDR3 loop spans 15 amino acids. Germline CDR1 and CDR2: MNHEY and SVGAGI. The CDR3 loop reads CASSYRRPTTGELFF. Here the CDR3 DNA reads TGTGCCAGCAGTTACCGGCGCCCTACCACCGGGGAGCTGTTTTTT.

V usage is TRBV7-9 and J usage is TRBJ1-1; D is unresolved. Germline CDR1 and CDR2: SEHNR and FQNEAQ (reference sequence). This CDR3 has 12 residues. V lost 3 bases, J lost 6 bases, and 8 bases lay in between. The CDR3 DNA follows: TGTGCCAGCAGCTTTCCGGGCCCTGAAGCTTTCTTT. Residues: CASSFPGPEAFF.

The chain uses TRBV28 and TRBJ2-5, with unresolved D. This CDR3 is 12 amino acids long. With 7 bases removed from V and 2 bases from J, the gap between germline ends came to 8 bases. CDR1 and CDR2 from the germline V gene are MDHEN and SYDVKM. CDR3 DNA: TGTGCCAGCACGACGACACAAGAGACCCAGTACTTC. Its translation is CASTTTQETQYF. The whole variable domain, filled in from reference TRBV28 and TRBJ2-5, reads DVKVTQSSRYLVKRTGEKVFLECVQDMDHENMFWYRQDPGLGLRLIYFSYDVKMKEKGDIPEGYSVSREKKERFSLILESASTNQTSMYLCASTTTQETQYFGPGTRLLVL.

The chain is built from TRBV4-1 and TRBJ1-1; D gene ambiguous. The length of the CDR3 is 16 residues. V lost 1 base and J lost 1, with 13 bases in between. Germline CDR1 and CDR2: MGHRA and YSYEKL. The CDR3 loop reads CASSQVIRGKNTEAFF. DNA for the CDR3: TGCGCCAGCAGCCAAGTAATTCGCGGAAAGAACACTGAAGCTTTCTTT.

The chain employs TRBV30 and TRBJ2-7; D is undetermined. This CDR3 is 14 amino acids long. Deletions cut 0 bases from V and 0 bases from J, with 9 bases between. CDR1 and CDR2 from the germline V gene are GTSNPN and SVGIG (reference sequence). The CDR3 is CAWSVIRSSYEQYF. The CDR3 nucleotides are TGTGCCTGGAGTGTAATCCGGAGCTCCTACGAGCAGTACTTC.

This sequence joins TRBV6-5 and TRBJ1-2; D remains unclear. The CDR3 is 12 amino acids. V lost 5 bases and J 2 bases, leaving 6 bases between the germline ends. Germline lookup yields CDR1 MNHEY and CDR2 SVGAGI. The CDR3 loop is CASSPTNYGYTF. The CDR3 DNA sequence: TGTGCCAGCAGTCCAACGAACTATGGCTACACCTTC.

The chain employs TRBV5-8 and TRBJ2-1; a possible D gene is TRBD1 (5 bases). Trimming shortened V by 4 bases and J by 0 bases, and 17 bases separated the two germline ends. Germline values: CDR1 SGHTS, CDR2 YDEGEE. This CDR3 contains 17 residues. The CDR3 DNA sequence: TGTGCCAGCAGCCCGATAACAGGTCAGAGCTCCTACAATGAGCAGTTCTTC. It is translated as CASSPITGQSSYNEQFF.

On this clone itself: The identical CDR3 is also encoded by other nucleotide sequences in the sample. This chain joins TRBV5-4 and TRBJ2-2; possible D gene TRBD2, 7 bases. CDR1 and CDR2 from the germline V gene are SGHNT and YYREEE (reference sequence). CDR3 length: 16 residues. The V end was cut by 2 bases, the J end by 4 bases, with 15 bases between. This CDR3 reads CASSFGGGGGTGELFF. The CDR3 bases are TGTGCCAGCAGCTTCGGAGGGGGAGGGGGCACCGGGGAGCTGTTTTTT.

This clone was found once. The V call is TRBV19, the J call TRBJ2-5; possibly TRBD2 for D (5 bases). V shed 1 base and J shed 2 bases, with 11 bases lying between them. CDR3 length: 15 amino acids. The V gene's germline CDR1 is LNHDA and CDR2 SQIVND (reference sequence). CDR3: CASSIGGAGQETQYF. The CDR3 nucleotides are TGTGCCAGTAGTATAGGAGGCGCGGGTCAAGAGACCCAGTACTTC. The variable domain in full, with the rest retrieved from reference TRBV19 and TRBJ2-5, is DGGITQSPKYLFRKEGQNVTLSCEQNLNHDAMYWYRQDPGQGLRLIYYSQIVNDFQKGDIAEGYSVSREKKESFPLTVTSAQKNPTAFYLCASSIGGAGQETQYFGPGTRLLVL.

In its sample, this clone was seen a few times. The rearrangement joins TRBV30 to TRBJ1-2; D uncertain. In germline, CDR1 is GTSNPN, CDR2 SVGIG (reference sequence). Trimming took 1 base from V and 7 from J, leaving 10 bases between them. The CDR3 contains 12 residues. This CDR3 reads CAWSAVRSGYTF. The DNA of the CDR3 is TGTGCCTGGAGTGCGGTTAGGAGTGGCTACACCTTC.

This clone is a singleton in its sample. V usage is TRBV6-1 and J usage is TRBJ2-1; tentative D call: TRBD2 (6 bases). Trimming cost V 5 bases and J 8 bases, with 19 bases left between them. The V gene's germline CDR1 is MNHNS and CDR2 SASEGT. CDR3 size: 15 residues. The CDR3 protein is CASSFGTFAVYEQFF. The CDR3, as DNA: TGTGCCAGCAGTTTCGGGACTTTTGCCGTGTATGAGCAGTTCTTC.

The V call is TRBV9, the J call TRBJ2-6; D gene unclear. CDR1 SGDLS and CDR2 YYNGEE come from the germline V gene. The CDR3 loop spans 17 amino acids. The V end lost 3 bases, the J end lost 7 bases, and 20 bases lay between the germline ends. In DNA, the CDR3 is TGTGCCAGCAGCGGGGGTGTGGATTCCGTACCAGCCAACGTCCTGACTTTC. Its translation: CASSGGVDSVPANVLTF.

A single count supports this clone. This chain joins TRBV7-2 and TRBJ2-1; possible D gene TRBD2, 6 bases. The germline CDR1 and CDR2 sequences are SGHTA and FQGNSA. This CDR3 contains 18 residues. V was cut by 0 bases and J by 5 bases, with 20 bases left in between. The CDR3 DNA reads as TGTGCCAGCAGCTTAGCTCTCTGGGACGGGAGACGGAACAATGAGCAGTTCTTC. Translating it yields CASSLALWDGRRNNEQFF. Combining the CDR3 with reference TRBV7-2 and TRBJ2-1 gives the whole variable domain GAGVSQSPSNKVTEKGKDVELRCDPISGHTALYWYRQSLGQGLEFLIYFQGNSAPDKSGLPSDRFSAERTGGSVSTLTIQRTQQEDSAVYLCASSLALWDGRRNNEQFFGPGTRLTVL.

As regards this clone: Different DNA sequences within this sample yield the same CDR3. The rearrangement joins TRBV5-1 to TRBJ1-2, with D possibly matching TRBD1 (5 bases). The germline V and J ends were trimmed by 2 bases and 1 base, with 12 bases remaining between them. Germline V gene lookup returns CDR1 SGHRS and CDR2 YFSETQ. This CDR3 comprises 15 residues. CDR3 amino acids: CASSLGGVLNYGYTF. CDR3 coding DNA: TGCGCCAGCAGCTTAGGAGGGGTCCTTAACTATGGCTACACCTTC.